The 24 T cell receptor beta chains below all came from one sample that was sequenced in a study of T cell responses to AZD1222 COVID-19 vaccine. TCRdb keeps only in-frame clones here, not all; method: immunoSEQ multiplex PCR. The sample has roughly 100,000 clones, roughly 84% seen once; the top ten hold around 14%. Sequenced here: peripheral blood, sampled 28 days after the second AZD1222 dose. Receptors originate from an adult who received the AZD1222 COVID-19 vaccine.

The rearrangement uses TRBV6-5 and TRBJ1-1; no clear D gene. The V and J ends lost 4 bases and 4 bases respectively, with 10 bases between them. The germline gives CDR1 MNHEY, CDR2 SVGAGI. The CDR3 runs 13 residues. DNA for the CDR3: TGTGCCAGCAGTTCCCGGGGAGGCACTGAAGCTTTCTTT. Translated, it gives CASSSRGGTEAFF.

The rearrangement joins TRBV18 to TRBJ1-1; perhaps TRBD1 as D (5 bases). CDR1 KGHSH and CDR2 LQKENI come from the germline V gene. Trimming cost V 6 bases and J 3 bases, with 11 bases left between them. CDR3 length equals 13 residues. CDR3 residues: CASSKKGDTEAFF. In nucleotides, the CDR3 is TGTGCCAGCTCTAAAAAAGGGGACACTGAAGCTTTCTTT.

This chain connects TRBV5-1 to TRBJ2-7; D perhaps matches TRBD1 (6 bases). CDR3 length equals 16 residues. Trimming took 2 bases from V and 3 from J, leaving 18 bases between them. Germline lookup yields CDR1 SGHRS and CDR2 YFSETQ. The CDR3 loop is CASSFGGGQSNYEQYF. The CDR3 DNA follows: TGCGCCAGCAGCTTTGGGGGCGGACAGTCCAACTACGAGCAGTACTTC.

The V and J genes are TRBV11-3 and TRBJ2-3, with TRBD2 identical over 10 bases. V dropped 5 bases and J dropped 2; count of bases not matched to a gene: 4. This CDR3 comprises 15 residues. CDR1 is SGHNT and CDR2 is YENEEA in the germline V gene. The CDR3 DNA follows: TGTGCCAGCAGCAAAGGACTAGCGGACACAGATACGCAGTATTTT. Protein product: CASSKGLADTDTQYF.

Here the CDR3 reads CASSTVLFGGPQETQYF. DNA of the CDR3: TGTGCCAGCAGCACAGTGCTGTTTGGGGGCCCTCAAGAGACCCAGTACTTC. The chain combines TRBV7-2 with TRBJ2-5, with a weak D call TRBD1 (6 bases). Germline CDR1 SGHTA, CDR2 FQGNSA. The ends were cut back, 5 bases at V and 2 bases at J, with 21 bases in the middle. The CDR3 is made up of 17 amino acids.

The CDR3: CASSWKLGAKNIQYF. As DNA, the CDR3 is TGTGCCAGCAGCTGGAAGTTGGGGGCCAAAAACATTCAGTACTTC. V usage is TRBV11-3 and J usage is TRBJ2-4, with D hard to call. The germline V gene has CDR1 SGHNT and CDR2 YENEEA. Between the trimmed V and J ends, which lost 4 bases and 1 base, there was a span of 11 bases. CDR3 size: 15 residues.

The chain recombines TRBV27 with TRBJ1-6, with TRBD1 identical over 9 bases. The CDR3 is made up of 15 amino acids. Trimming cost V 5 bases and J 7 bases; bases outside gene matches: 6. In germline, CDR1 is MNHEY, CDR2 SMNVEV (reference sequence). The CDR3 DNA sequence: TGTGCCAGCAGTACCTCCGGGACAGGGAATTCACCCCTCCACTTT. Translating gives CASSTSGTGNSPLHF.

The J gene is TRBJ2-2, the V gene TRBV5-4, with TRBD2 matching 9 bases. CDR1 and CDR2 from the germline V gene are SGHNT and YYREEE (reference sequence). V was clipped by 3 bases and J by 6 bases; unmatched bases: 6. The CDR3 consists of 15 residues. The CDR3 region is CASSSGGGAAGELFF. The CDR3 nucleotides read TGTGCCAGCAGCTCTGGCGGGGGGGCCGCCGGGGAGCTGTTTTTT.

The rearrangement uses TRBV2 and TRBJ2-3; 7 positions match TRBD1. This CDR3 spans 15 amino acids. The germline gives CDR1 SNHLY, CDR2 FYNNEI. The V and J ends lost 8 bases and 4 bases, in that order; junction bases with no gene match: 12. CDR3 nucleotides: TGTGCCAGCCCTGCAGGGCAGGGGGTGTCAGATACGCAGTATTTT. It codes for CASPAGQGVSDTQYF.

The gene calls are TRBV27 and TRBJ2-1; D gene uncertain. The CDR3 contains 15 residues. V lost 4 bases and J lost 0, with 10 bases in between. Germline V lookup: CDR1 MNHEY, CDR2 SMNVEV (reference sequence). The CDR3 DNA reads as TGTGCCAGCAGTTCGATGAGGAGCTCCTACAATGAGCAGTTCTTC. Translation: CASSSMRSSYNEQFF.

The chain combines TRBV5-5 with TRBJ2-1, with TRBD1 matching over 10 bases. The junction had 6 bases not matched to a gene; V was cut back by 2 bases and J by 7 bases. Germline V gives CDR1 SGHKS, CDR2 YYEKEE (reference sequence). The CDR3 covers 15 residues. The CDR3 protein is CASSFRDRGLNEQFF. In nucleotides, the CDR3 is TGTGCCAGCAGCTTCCGGGACAGGGGCTTGAATGAGCAGTTCTTC.

This clone appeared a single time. CDR3 DNA: TGTGCCAGCACCCCGGGAATAACCTACAATGAGCAGTTCTTC. Its translation: CASTPGITYNEQFF. The J gene is TRBJ2-1, the V gene TRBV7-2, with D maybe TRBD2 (5 bases). Germline loops: CDR1 SGHTA, CDR2 FQGNSA. This CDR3 contains 14 residues. V shed 7 bases and J shed 2 bases, with 12 bases lying between them.

The chain combines TRBV19 with TRBJ1-2, with D maybe TRBD1 (5 bases). The V gene lost 0 bases and the J gene lost 3 bases, with 11 bases spanning the gap. Germline CDR1 is LNHDA and CDR2 is SQIVND (reference sequence). The CDR3 has 15 residues. CDR3 in amino acids: CASSIDAGRDYGYTF. The CDR3 region has the DNA TGTGCCAGTAGTATAGATGCAGGGCGGGACTATGGCTACACCTTC.

The rearrangement joins TRBV11-2 to TRBJ2-7; perhaps D is TRBD1 or TRBD2 (5 bases each). Germline V gene sequence: CDR1 SGHAT, CDR2 FQNNGV. V lost 5 bases, J lost 0 bases, and 14 bases lay in between. The CDR3 loop spans 15 amino acids. The CDR3 nucleotides are TGTGCCAGCAGCCCCGGGACGGCAAGCTCCTACGAGCAGTACTTC. Its protein is CASSPGTASSYEQYF.

CDR3 sequence (DNA): TGTGCCAGCAGTTTTCCCGGGTATGGCTACACCTTC. Translation gives CASSFPGYGYTF. The rearrangement joins TRBV6-5 to TRBJ1-2; the D is unclear. V was shortened by 4 bases and J by 5 bases, with 8 bases between the two germline ends. The CDR3 has 12 amino acids. Germline CDR1 reads MNHEY; CDR2 reads SVGAGI.

This clone was observed once. The chain carries TRBV29-1 and TRBJ1-4, with 7 bases aligning to TRBD1. Trimming at V came to 5 bases and at J to 2 bases, leaving 14 bases not matched to a gene. There are 17 residues in the CDR3. CDR1 is SQVTM and CDR2 is ANQGSEA in the germline V gene. CDR3 sequence (DNA): TGCAGCGTTTCTCGGACGACCGGGACAGCGACTAATGAAAAACTGTTTTTT. Its protein product is CSVSRTTGTATNEKLFF.

This clone was detected many times. V is TRBV19 and J is TRBJ1-1; 7 positions agree with TRBD1. Germline V lookup: CDR1 LNHDA, CDR2 SQIVND (reference sequence). J was trimmed by 5 bases and V by 5 bases; bases with no gene match: 14. CDR3 size: 16 residues. The DNA for the CDR3 is TGTGCCAGTAGTGCCGCGCCACAGGGGACGGGGACTGAAGCTTTCTTT. Protein: CASSAAPQGTGTEAFF.

This chain uses TRBV29-1 with TRBJ1-3; D is possibly TRBD1 (5 bases). The V gene lost 3 bases and the J gene lost 3 bases, with 12 bases spanning the gap. CDR1 is SQVTM, CDR2 ANQGSEA, per germline. The CDR3 sequence is 14 residues long. This CDR3 reads CSVDIGTGGNTIYF. The CDR3 DNA reads as TGCAGCGTTGACATAGGGACGGGTGGAAACACCATATATTTT.

The chain is built from TRBV11-2 and TRBJ2-7; TRBD1 matches at 9 bases. The CDR3 contains 19 residues. The germline V gene has CDR1 SGHAT and CDR2 FQNNGV. V trimming: 8 bases; J trimming: 0 bases; junction bases outside the gene matches: 20. CDR3 in amino acids: CASGPRGTGRVQSSYEQYF. The CDR3 DNA follows: TGTGCCAGCGGCCCAAGGGGGACAGGGCGCGTTCAAAGCTCCTACGAGCAGTACTTC.

The chain employs TRBV6-5 and TRBJ1-1; D gene unclear. The V gene lost 5 bases and the J gene lost 1 base, with 11 bases spanning the gap. The CDR3 extends over 14 amino acids. The germline CDR1 and CDR2 sequences are MNHEY and SVGAGI. DNA of the CDR3: TGTGCCAGCAGTAAACCTGGAGGGAACACTGAAGCTTTCTTT. Translated, it gives CASSKPGGNTEAFF.

This sequence joins TRBV6-5 and TRBJ1-2, with TRBD1 matching 10 bases. Trimming cost V 10 bases and J 7 bases; bases outside gene matches: 15. The CDR3 consists of 15 residues. CDR1 and CDR2 from the germline V gene are MNHEY and SVGAGI. The CDR3 here is CATLISTGGEGGYTF. The CDR3, as DNA: TGTGCCACCTTGATCTCGACAGGGGGCGAGGGTGGCTACACCTTC.

The CDR3 protein is CASSLVPVGQGNSPLHF. Here the CDR3 DNA reads TGTGCCAGCAGCTTAGTGCCCGTGGGACAGGGGAATTCACCCCTCCACTTT. The V gene is TRBV7-8, the J gene TRBJ1-6; 10 bases map to TRBD1. The CDR3 spans 17 residues. V dropped 1 base and J dropped 7; count of bases not matched to a gene: 7. In germline, CDR1 is SGHVS, CDR2 FQNEAQ.

This rearrangement joins TRBV5-1 to TRBJ2-7; D is perhaps TRBD2 (7 bases). V was clipped by 4 bases and J by 0 bases, with 14 bases between them. The CDR3 is 15 residues long. CDR1 and CDR2 from the germline V gene are SGHRS and YFSETQ. The DNA for the CDR3 is TGCGCCAGCAGCCCTGAGGGGGGGCGCTCCTACGAGCAGTACTTC. Its protein is CASSPEGGRSYEQYF. Using reference TRBV5-1 and TRBJ2-7 for the parts outside the CDR3, the full variable domain is KAGVTQTPRYLIKTRGQQVTLSCSPISGHRSVSWYQQTPGQGLQFLFEYFSETQRNKGNFPGRFSGRQFSNSRSEMNVSTLELGDSALYLCASSPEGGRSYEQYFGPGTRLTVT.

This chain connects TRBV10-3 to TRBJ2-7; D is unclear. Germline V gene sequence: CDR1 ENHRY, CDR2 SYGVKD. CDR3 length: 13 residues. The V and J ends lost 2 bases and 1 base respectively, with 6 bases between them. In nucleotides, the CDR3 is TGTGCCATCAGTGAGCTCCGATCCTACGAGCAGTACTTC. It is translated as CAISELRSYEQYF.